Each of the 22 T cell receptor beta chains below was sequenced from the same sample in a study of T cells in Graves' hyperthyroidism and ophthalmopathy. The CDR3 regions of TCR beta were amplified from RNA transcripts. The TCR CDR3 was amplified in a first-round RT-PCR using the HTBI primer set. TCRdb reanalysed the multiplex PCR reads using MiXCR and keeps one entry per CDR3 protein. The sample has under 700,000 distinct CDR3 sequences; 16% are singletons. The specimen was blood. Receptors originate from a woman aged 18 to 35 with Graves' hyperthyroidism.

This clonotype was recorded a few times. This chain connects TRBV27 to TRBJ2-7; 8 nucleotides line up with TRBD2. The trim removed 4 bases at V and 7 bases at J, leaving 15 bases unmatched. Germline V gene sequence: CDR1 MNHEY, CDR2 SMNVEV (reference sequence). This CDR3 contains 16 residues. The CDR3 sequence: CASSSERGSPRDEQYF. The CDR3 nucleotides read TGTGCCAGCAGTTCGGAGCGGGGGAGTCCCCGGGATGAGCAGTACTTC.

The chain carries TRBV7-9 and TRBJ1-5; D may be TRBD1 (5 bases). The CDR3 length is 15 residues. With 4 bases removed from V and 0 bases from J, the gap between germline ends came to 10 bases. Per germline, CDR1 SEHNR and CDR2 FQNEAQ (reference sequence). The CDR3 nucleotides read TGTGCCAGCAGCTCCCAGGGATCTAGCAATCAGCCCCAGCATTTT. Translated: CASSSQGSSNQPQHF.

This clonotype was detected a few times. The gene calls are TRBV7-2 and TRBJ2-1; TRBD2 might be the D (6 bases). The CDR3 length is 12 residues. Germline-derived CDR1 and CDR2 are SGHTA and FQGNSA. Between the trimmed V and J ends, which lost 3 bases and 9 bases, there was a span of 9 bases. Written as DNA, the CDR3 is TGTGCCAGCAGCTTTTATAGCGGTGAGCAGTTCTTC. Translated: CASSFYSGEQFF.

This clonotype came up many times. This chain joins TRBV6-1 and TRBJ2-2, with a possible D match to TRBD2 (6 bases). V lost 7 bases, J lost 6 bases, and 15 bases lay in between. This CDR3 has 14 amino acids. In germline, CDR1 is MNHNS, CDR2 SASEGT. The CDR3 spells CASNMLSGAGELFF. The CDR3 DNA reads as TGTGCCAGCAATATGCTCTCGGGGGCCGGGGAGCTGTTTTTT.

This clonotype was picked up many times. The chain links TRBV6-6 to TRBJ2-7, with D hard to call. This CDR3 spans 16 amino acids. Germline CDR1 reads MNHNY; CDR2 reads SVGAGI (reference sequence). Trimming pared 2 bases from V and 3 bases from J, leaving 17 bases between. The CDR3 reads CASSYGSDPPDYEQYF. CDR3 in DNA: TGTGCCAGCAGTTACGGGTCAGACCCCCCGGACTACGAGCAGTACTTC.

The table lists this clonotype with many counts. The chain uses TRBV3-1 and TRBJ2-7, with D possibly being TRBD1 (6 bases). The germline V gene has CDR1 LGHDT and CDR2 YNNKEL (reference sequence). Trimming removed 1 base at V and 2 bases at J, with 12 bases between. The CDR3 sequence is 15 residues long. CDR3 nucleotides: TGTGCCAGCAGCCAAGCAGGGGCCGTTACCTACGAGCAGTACTTC. Protein: CASSQAGAVTYEQYF.

This clonotype has only a few counts. This chain links TRBV9 with TRBJ2-7, with 7 bases matching TRBD2. V lost 4 bases and J lost 4; bases outside the gene matches: 8. Germline assignment: CDR1 SGDLS and CDR2 YYNGEE. The CDR3 totals 14 residues. CDR3 sequence (DNA): TGTGCCAGCAGCTCCGGGACTACAATTTACGAGCAGTACTTC. It specifies CASSSGTTIYEQYF. Complete variable domain (other parts from reference TRBV9 and TRBJ2-7): DSGVTQTPKHLITATGQRVTLRCSPRSGDLSVYWYQQSLDQGLQFLIQYYNGEERAKGNILERFSAQQFPDLHSELNLSSLELGDSALYFCASSSGTTIYEQYFGPGTRLTVT.

Ten or more counts support this clonotype. The rearrangement links TRBV5-5 to TRBJ1-4; D not certain. The V end was cut by 2 bases, the J end by 0 bases, with 11 bases between. The germline V gene encodes CDR1 SGHKS and CDR2 YYEKEE (reference sequence). The CDR3 is made up of 16 amino acids. The CDR3 sequence is CASSFESFATNEKLFF. DNA of the CDR3: TGTGCCAGCAGCTTCGAGTCGTTTGCAACTAATGAAAAACTGTTTTTT.

The chain combines TRBV6-1 with TRBJ2-5; 7 nucleotides match TRBD1. V shed 2 bases and J 5 bases; nucleotides not matched to a gene: 14. The CDR3 runs 17 residues. The germline CDR1 and CDR2 sequences are MNHNS and SASEGT. Here the CDR3 reads CASSELLTGPKQETQYF. The DNA of the CDR3 is TGTGCCAGCAGTGAACTCCTGACAGGGCCCAAGCAGGAGACCCAGTACTTC.

This clonotype was detected a few times. The chain employs TRBV12-5 and TRBJ2-7; TRBD2 might be the D (7 bases). Germline values: CDR1 LGHNT, CDR2 FRNRAP. This CDR3 spans 13 amino acids. The CDR3 protein is CAPRGTTPYEQYF. The CDR3, as DNA: TGTGCCCCAAGGGGGACTACCCCCTACGAGCAGTACTTC.

The chain couples TRBV12-3 or TRBV12-4 to TRBJ1-3, with 7 bases matching TRBD1. With 6 bases clipped from V and 1 base from J, the junction kept 12 bases outside the gene matches. This CDR3 comprises 17 residues. CDR3 sequence: CASSHTGQNPSGNTIYF. In DNA, the CDR3 is TGTGCCAGCAGCCACACGGGACAGAACCCATCTGGAAACACCATATATTTT.

This clonotype was picked up a small number of times. The chain joins TRBV18 to TRBJ1-5; D is uncertain. Trimming shortened V by 1 base and J by 4 bases, and 8 bases separated the two germline ends. From germline, CDR1 is KGHSH and CDR2 LQKENI. The CDR3 runs to 14 residues. The CDR3 reads CASSPQASNQPQHF. The CDR3 coding sequence is TGTGCCAGCTCACCACAGGCCTCTAATCAGCCCCAGCATTTT.

This CDR3 reads CSARDFKRGITDTQYF. DNA of the CDR3: TGCAGTGCTAGAGATTTTAAACGGGGGATCACAGATACGCAGTATTTT. This chain links TRBV20-1 with TRBJ2-3; tentative D call: TRBD2 (6 bases). Per germline, CDR1 DFQATT and CDR2 SNEGSKA (reference sequence). Trimming removed 0 bases from V and 2 bases from J, with 15 bases in between. The CDR3 runs 16 residues.

The J gene is TRBJ2-3, the V gene TRBV27, with a weak D call TRBD2 (5 bases). The V gene's germline CDR1 is MNHEY and CDR2 SMNVEV (reference sequence). Trimming left V 4 bases short and J 3 bases short, with 20 bases between. The CDR3 is 17 residues long. The CDR3 loop is CASSSTSRTPKTDTQYF. The CDR3 nucleotides read TGTGCCAGCAGTTCTACGTCGCGGACTCCCAAGACAGATACGCAGTATTTT.

This chain links TRBV5-5 with TRBJ1-2; no definite D call. V lost 0 bases and J lost 7, with 13 bases in between. Germline lookup yields CDR1 SGHKS and CDR2 YYEKEE (reference sequence). This CDR3 has 14 residues. This chain's CDR3 is CASSLDRAPIGYTF. The CDR3, as DNA: TGTGCCAGCAGCTTGGATCGCGCCCCAATTGGCTACACCTTC.

This clonotype was recorded a few times. The chain joins TRBV15 to TRBJ2-1; TRBD1 matches 7 bases. There are 15 residues in the CDR3. Losses at the gene ends were 0 bases for V and 9 bases for J; bases not matched to a gene: 8. Germline V gene sequence: CDR1 LNHNV, CDR2 YYDKDF (reference sequence). The DNA of the CDR3 is TGTGCCACCAGCAGAGATCTGGCAGGGGGACGTGAGCAGTTCTTC. The encoded protein is CATSRDLAGGREQFF.

The chain uses TRBV3-1 and TRBJ2-7; 9 nucleotides agree with TRBD2. CDR1 is LGHDT, CDR2 YNNKEL, per germline (reference sequence). This CDR3 has 15 amino acids. Trimming took 0 bases from V and 6 from J; bases not matched to a gene: 6. The DNA of the CDR3 is TGTGCCAGCAGCCAAGATCAGATAGCGGGGGCCGAGCAGTACTTC. The encoded protein is CASSQDQIAGAEQYF.

This clonotype came up many times. This chain links TRBV27 with TRBJ2-3; 13 nucleotides line up with TRBD2. Germline V gene sequence: CDR1 MNHEY, CDR2 SMNVEV (reference sequence). V shed 3 bases, J shed 0 bases, and the junction held 12 bases outside the gene matches. The CDR3 covers 20 residues. The CDR3 protein is CASSFPRLAGGPNSTDTQYF. As DNA, the CDR3 is TGTGCCAGCAGTTTCCCTAGACTAGCGGGAGGACCCAATAGCACAGATACGCAGTATTTT.

This clonotype was observed at least ten times. The chain carries TRBV16 and TRBJ1-5; TRBD1 might be the D (6 bases). The CDR3 runs 16 residues. The germline gives CDR1 KGHSY, CDR2 FQNENV. Trimming removed 2 bases from V and 0 bases from J, with 11 bases in between. For the CDR3, the DNA is TGTGCCAGCAGCCAAGTAACAGGGCTTAGCAATCAGCCCCAGCATTTT. Translation: CASSQVTGLSNQPQHF.

The sample holds a few counts of this clonotype. This chain joins TRBV15 and TRBJ1-1; D is perhaps TRBD1 (6 bases). V was trimmed by 0 bases and J by 4 bases, leaving 12 bases between them. This CDR3 contains 15 residues. The V gene's germline CDR1 is LNHNV and CDR2 YYDKDF (reference sequence). The CDR3 loop is CATSRDGGPATEAFF. As DNA, the CDR3 is TGTGCCACCAGCAGAGATGGGGGGCCTGCCACTGAAGCTTTCTTT.

This clonotype was seen repeatedly, ten times or more. This rearrangement joins TRBV6-1 to TRBJ2-3; D not certain. The ends were cut back, 5 bases at V and 4 bases at J, with 10 bases in the middle. The CDR3 consists of 13 residues. Germline CDR1 is MNHNS and CDR2 is SASEGT. The CDR3 loop reads CASSRPTADTQYF. CDR3 sequence (DNA): TGTGCCAGCAGTCGCCCGACGGCAGATACGCAGTATTTT.

This clonotype was observed at least ten times. A junction end diverges from the germline sequence, so it may reflect a read error. The rearrangement joins TRBV2 to TRBJ1-1; D gene ambiguous. The CDR3 totals 13 residues. Germline CDR1 is SNHLY and CDR2 is FYNNEI. In DNA, the CDR3 is TGTGCCAGCAGTCTCTGGCTGAACGCTGAAGCTTTCTTT. It codes for CASSLWLNAEAFF.